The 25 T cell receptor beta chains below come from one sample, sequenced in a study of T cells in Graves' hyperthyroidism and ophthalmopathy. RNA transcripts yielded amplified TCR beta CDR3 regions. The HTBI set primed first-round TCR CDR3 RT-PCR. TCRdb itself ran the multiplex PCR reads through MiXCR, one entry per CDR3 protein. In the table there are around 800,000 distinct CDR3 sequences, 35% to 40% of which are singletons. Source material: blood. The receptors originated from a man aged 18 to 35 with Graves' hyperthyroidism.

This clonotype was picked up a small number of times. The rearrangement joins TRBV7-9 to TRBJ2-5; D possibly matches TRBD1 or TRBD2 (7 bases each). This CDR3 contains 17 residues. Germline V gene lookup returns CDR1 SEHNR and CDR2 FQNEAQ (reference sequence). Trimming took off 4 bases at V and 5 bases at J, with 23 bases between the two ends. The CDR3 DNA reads TGTGCCAGCAGCTCCTCGAGGGAGGGGGCGCCTTGGGAGACCCAGTACTTC. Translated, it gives CASSSSREGAPWETQYF.

The CDR3 region is CASSLPSGRVHEQYF. CDR3 DNA sequence: TGTGCCAGCAGCTTACCTAGCGGGAGGGTCCACGAGCAGTACTTC. The chain combines TRBV5-6 with TRBJ2-7, with 12 bases lining up with TRBD2. V lost 2 bases to trimming and J lost 5 bases; unmatched junction nucleotides: 5. The V gene's germline CDR1 is SGHDT and CDR2 YYEEEE. The CDR3 loop spans 15 amino acids.

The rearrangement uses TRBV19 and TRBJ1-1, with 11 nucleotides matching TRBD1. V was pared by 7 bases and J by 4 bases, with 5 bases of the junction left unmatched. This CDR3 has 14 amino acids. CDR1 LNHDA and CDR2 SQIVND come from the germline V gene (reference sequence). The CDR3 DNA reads TGTGCCAGTACCCCGGACAGGGGGCCCACTGAAGCTTTCTTT. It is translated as CASTPDRGPTEAFF.

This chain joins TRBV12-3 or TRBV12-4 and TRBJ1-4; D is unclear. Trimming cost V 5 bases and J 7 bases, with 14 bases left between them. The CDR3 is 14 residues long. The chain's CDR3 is CASSLSRAGEKLFF. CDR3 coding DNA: TGTGCCAGCAGTCTTTCGCGGGCGGGTGAAAAACTGTTTTTT.

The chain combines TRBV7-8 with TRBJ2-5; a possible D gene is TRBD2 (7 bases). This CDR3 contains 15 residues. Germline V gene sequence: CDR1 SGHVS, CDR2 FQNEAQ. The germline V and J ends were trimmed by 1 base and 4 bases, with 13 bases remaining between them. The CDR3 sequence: CASSLDSGGGETQYF. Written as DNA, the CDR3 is TGTGCCAGCAGCTTAGATTCGGGGGGCGGAGAGACCCAGTACTTC.

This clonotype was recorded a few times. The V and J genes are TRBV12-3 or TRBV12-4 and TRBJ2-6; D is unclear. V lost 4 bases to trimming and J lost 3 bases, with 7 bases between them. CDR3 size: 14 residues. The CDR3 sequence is CASSSVFGANVLTF. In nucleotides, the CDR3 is TGTGCCAGCAGTTCCGTTTTTGGGGCCAACGTCCTGACTTTC.

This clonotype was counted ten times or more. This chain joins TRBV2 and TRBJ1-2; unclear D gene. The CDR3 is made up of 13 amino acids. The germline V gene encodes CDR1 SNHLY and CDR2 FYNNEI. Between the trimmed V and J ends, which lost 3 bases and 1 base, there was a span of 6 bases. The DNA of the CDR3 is TGTGCCAGCAGTGAGTCCCTTAACTATGGCTACACCTTC. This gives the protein CASSESLNYGYTF.

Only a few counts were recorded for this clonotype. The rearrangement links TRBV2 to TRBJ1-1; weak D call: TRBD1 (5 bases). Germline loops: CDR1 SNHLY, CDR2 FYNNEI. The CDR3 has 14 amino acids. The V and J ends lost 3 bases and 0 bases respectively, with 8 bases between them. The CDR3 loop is CASSDRGVNTEAFF. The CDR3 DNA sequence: TGTGCCAGCAGTGACCGGGGGGTGAACACTGAAGCTTTCTTT.

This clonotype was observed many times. CDR3 sequence: CASSPDRVGDSPLHF. The CDR3 DNA follows: TGTGCCAGCAGCCCCGACAGGGTAGGAGATTCACCCCTCCACTTT. The chain is built from TRBV7-8 and TRBJ1-6, with TRBD1 matching 7 bases. The CDR3 length is 15 residues. The germline CDR1 and CDR2 sequences are SGHVS and FQNEAQ. The V and J ends lost 5 bases and 8 bases, in that order; junction bases with no gene match: 9. The whole variable domain, remainder taken from reference TRBV7-8 and TRBJ1-6, is GAGVSQSPRYKVAKRGQDVALRCDPISGHVSLFWYQQALGQGPEFLTYFQNEAQLDKSGLPSDRFFAERPEGSVSTLKIQRTQQEDSAVYLCASSPDRVGDSPLHFGNGTRLTVT.

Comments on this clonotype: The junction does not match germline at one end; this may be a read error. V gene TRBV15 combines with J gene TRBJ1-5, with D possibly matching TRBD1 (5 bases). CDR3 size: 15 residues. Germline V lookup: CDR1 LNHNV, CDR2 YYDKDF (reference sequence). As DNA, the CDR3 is TGTGCCACCAGCAGGCCAGGGAGTAGCAATCTGCCCCAGCATTTT. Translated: CATSRPGSSNLPQHF. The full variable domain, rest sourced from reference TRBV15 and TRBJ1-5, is DAMVIQNPRYQVTQFGKPVTLSCSQTLNHNVMYWYQQKSSQAPKLLFHYYDKDFNNEADTPDNFQSRRPNTSFCFLDIRSPGLGDTAMYLCATSRPGSSNLPQHFGDGTRLSIL.

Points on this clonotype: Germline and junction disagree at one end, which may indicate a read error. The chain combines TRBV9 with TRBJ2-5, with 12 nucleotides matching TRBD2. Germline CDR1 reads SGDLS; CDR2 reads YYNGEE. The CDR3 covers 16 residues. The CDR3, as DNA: TGTGCCAGCAGCGAGGGGACTAGCGGGTACCAAGAGGCCCAGTACTTC. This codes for CASSEGTSGYQEAQYF. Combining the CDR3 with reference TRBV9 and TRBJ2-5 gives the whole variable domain DSGVTQTPKHLITATGQRVTLRCSPRSGDLSVYWYQQSLDQGLQFLIQYYNGEERAKGNILERFSAQQFPDLHSELNLSSLELGDSALYFCASSEGTSGYQEAQYFGPGTRLLVL.

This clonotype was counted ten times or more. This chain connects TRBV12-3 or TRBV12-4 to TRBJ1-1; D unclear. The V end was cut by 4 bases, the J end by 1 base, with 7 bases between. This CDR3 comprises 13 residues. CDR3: CASSYHANTEAFF. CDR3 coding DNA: TGTGCCAGCAGTTATCACGCGAACACTGAAGCTTTCTTT.

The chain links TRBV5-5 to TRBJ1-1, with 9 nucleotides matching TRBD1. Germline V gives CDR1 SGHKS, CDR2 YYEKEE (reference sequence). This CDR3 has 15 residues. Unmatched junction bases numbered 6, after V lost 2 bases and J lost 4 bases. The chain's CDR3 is CASSFLGTGSTEAFF. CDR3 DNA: TGTGCCAGCAGCTTCTTGGGGACAGGGAGCACTGAAGCTTTCTTT.

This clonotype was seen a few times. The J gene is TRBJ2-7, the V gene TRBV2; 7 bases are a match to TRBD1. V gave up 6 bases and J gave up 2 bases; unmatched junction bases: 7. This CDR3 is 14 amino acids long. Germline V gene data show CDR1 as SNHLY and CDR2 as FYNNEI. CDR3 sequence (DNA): TGTGCCAGCAGAGACAGGGTTGTGGCCTACGAGCAGTACTTC. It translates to CASRDRVVAYEQYF.

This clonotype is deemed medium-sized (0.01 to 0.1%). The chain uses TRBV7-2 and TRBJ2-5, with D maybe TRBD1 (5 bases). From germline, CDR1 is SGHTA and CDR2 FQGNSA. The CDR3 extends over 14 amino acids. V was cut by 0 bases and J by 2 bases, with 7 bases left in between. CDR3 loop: CASSLARGQETQYF. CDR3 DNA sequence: TGTGCCAGCAGCTTAGCTAGGGGACAAGAGACCCAGTACTTC.

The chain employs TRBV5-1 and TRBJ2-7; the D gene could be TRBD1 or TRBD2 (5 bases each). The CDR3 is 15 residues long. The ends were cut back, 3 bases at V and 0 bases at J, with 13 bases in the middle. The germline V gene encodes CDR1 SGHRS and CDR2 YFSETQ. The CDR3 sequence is CASSWGTASSYEQYF. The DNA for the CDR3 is TGCGCCAGCAGCTGGGGGACCGCCAGCTCCTACGAGCAGTACTTC.

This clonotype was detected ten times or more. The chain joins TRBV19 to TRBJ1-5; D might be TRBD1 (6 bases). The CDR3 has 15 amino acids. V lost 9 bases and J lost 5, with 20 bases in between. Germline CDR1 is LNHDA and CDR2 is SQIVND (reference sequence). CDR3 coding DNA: TGTGCCAGCGGGGGGGACATGGACGGTTATCAGCCCCAGCATTTT. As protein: CASGGDMDGYQPQHF.

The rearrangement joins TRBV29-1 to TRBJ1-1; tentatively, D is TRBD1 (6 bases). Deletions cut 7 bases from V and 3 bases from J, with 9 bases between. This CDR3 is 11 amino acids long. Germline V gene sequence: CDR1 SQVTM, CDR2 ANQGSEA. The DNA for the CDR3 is TGCAGCGCCGAGGGGGACACTGAAGCTTTCTTT. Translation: CSAEGDTEAFF.

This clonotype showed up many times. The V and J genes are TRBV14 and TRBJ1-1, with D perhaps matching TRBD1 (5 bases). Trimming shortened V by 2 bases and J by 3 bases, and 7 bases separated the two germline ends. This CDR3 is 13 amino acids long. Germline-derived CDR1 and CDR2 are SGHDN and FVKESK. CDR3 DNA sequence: TGTGCCAGCAGCCAACGGGGCGACACTGAAGCTTTCTTT. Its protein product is CASSQRGDTEAFF.

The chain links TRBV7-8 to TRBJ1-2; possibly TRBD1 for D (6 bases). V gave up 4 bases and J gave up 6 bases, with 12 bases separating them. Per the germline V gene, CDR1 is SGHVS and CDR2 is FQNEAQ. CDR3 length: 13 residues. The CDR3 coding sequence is TGTGCCAGCAGCTCCCAGGGGCGGGATGGCTACACCTTC. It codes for CASSSQGRDGYTF.

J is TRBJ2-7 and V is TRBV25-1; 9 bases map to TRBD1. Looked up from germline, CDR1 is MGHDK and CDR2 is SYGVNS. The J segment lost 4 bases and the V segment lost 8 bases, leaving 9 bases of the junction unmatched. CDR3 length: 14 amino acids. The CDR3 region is CASSGTGSKYEQYF. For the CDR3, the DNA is TGTGCCAGCTCCGGGACAGGGTCCAAGTACGAGCAGTACTTC.

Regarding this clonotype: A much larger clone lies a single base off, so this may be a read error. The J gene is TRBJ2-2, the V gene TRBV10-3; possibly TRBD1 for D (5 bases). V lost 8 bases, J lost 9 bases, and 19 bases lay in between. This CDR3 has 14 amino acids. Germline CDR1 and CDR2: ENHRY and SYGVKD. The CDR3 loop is CAISGARDTRELFF. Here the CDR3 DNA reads TGTGCCATCTCTGGGGCTAGAGATACCAGGGAGCTGTTTTTT.

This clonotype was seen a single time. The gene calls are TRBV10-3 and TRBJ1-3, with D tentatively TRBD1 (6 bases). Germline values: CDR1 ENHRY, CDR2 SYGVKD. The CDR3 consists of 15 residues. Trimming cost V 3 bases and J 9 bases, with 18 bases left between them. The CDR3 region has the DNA TGTGCCATCAGTGAACGGCAGGGGATTGCAAGCACCATATATTTT. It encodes CAISERQGIASTIYF.

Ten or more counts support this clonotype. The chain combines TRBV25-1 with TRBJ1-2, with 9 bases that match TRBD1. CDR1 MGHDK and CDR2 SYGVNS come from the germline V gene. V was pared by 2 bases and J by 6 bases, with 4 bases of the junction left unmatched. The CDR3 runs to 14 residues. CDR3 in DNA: TGTGCCAGCAGTGAAGGGACAGGGACTCATGGCTACACCTTC. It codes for CASSEGTGTHGYTF.

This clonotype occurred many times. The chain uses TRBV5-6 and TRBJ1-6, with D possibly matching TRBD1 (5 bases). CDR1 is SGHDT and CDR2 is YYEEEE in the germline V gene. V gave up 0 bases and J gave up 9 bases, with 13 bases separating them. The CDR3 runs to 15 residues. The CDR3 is CASSLVQGAASPLHF. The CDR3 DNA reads TGTGCCAGCAGCTTGGTTCAGGGCGCAGCTTCACCCCTCCACTTT.